The rows below give T cell receptor beta chains drawn from one sample of a study of OX40 agonist ivuxolimab in advanced cancers. Clones were read by immunoSEQ multiplex PCR, and TCRdb kept only the in-frame ones, dropping some. The data contain 96,000 or so clones, more than 80% of them singletons. Specimen: CD4+ or CD8+ T cells sorted from blood, collected in a trial of the OX40 agonist ivuxolimab. The receptor source for this set is an adult with an advanced solid tumor such as melanoma, head and neck, liver or kidney cancer. CDR3s include the opening cysteine and the closing phenylalanine or tryptophan. Each record gives: D gene, V gene, clone size, J gene, CDR3 protein, CDR3 DNA. The D gene is left open where the match is weak. Rows may omit the clone size; those that give it use once, few, many or a size class.

d_call: TRBD1
v_call: TRBV11-2
clone_size: -
j_call: TRBJ2-1
cdr3_aa: CASSYRGNYNEQFF
cdr3_nt: TGTGCCAGCAGCTACAGGGGCAACTACAATGAGCAGTTCTTC

d_call: -
v_call: TRBV7-8
clone_size: -
j_call: TRBJ2-2
cdr3_aa: CASTLSGGPRGELFF
cdr3_nt: TGTGCCAGCACCCTTAGTGGGGGCCCCCGCGGGGAGCTGTTTTTT

d_call: -
v_call: TRBV7-6
clone_size: -
j_call: TRBJ2-5
cdr3_aa: CASSAQATLSQETQYF
cdr3_nt: TGTGCCAGCAGCGCCCAGGCGACACTTAGTCAAGAGACCCAGTACTTC

d_call: TRBD1
v_call: TRBV5-4
clone_size: few
j_call: TRBJ1-2
cdr3_aa: CASSLEDRRTF
cdr3_nt: TGTGCCAGCAGCTTGGAGGACAGGCGGACCTTC

d_call: -
v_call: TRBV15
clone_size: -
j_call: TRBJ2-5
cdr3_aa: CATSPMVAESEQYF
cdr3_nt: TGTGCCACCAGCCCCATGGTAGCAGAGTCAGAGCAGTACTTC

d_call: TRBD1
v_call: TRBV5-6
clone_size: once
j_call: TRBJ1-2
cdr3_aa: CASSGTGGGYGYTF
cdr3_nt: TGTGCCAGCAGCGGGACAGGGGGTGGCTATGGCTACACCTTC

d_call: TRBD2
v_call: TRBV4-2
clone_size: -
j_call: TRBJ2-7
cdr3_aa: CASSQDWTSGTDEQYF
cdr3_nt: TGTGCCAGCAGCCAAGATTGGACTAGCGGGACGGACGAGCAGTACTTC

d_call: TRBD1
v_call: TRBV10-1
clone_size: -
j_call: TRBJ1-3
cdr3_aa: CASSEAGTGGNTIYF
cdr3_nt: TGCGCCAGCAGTGAAGCCGGGACAGGAGGAAACACCATATATTTT

d_call: -
v_call: TRBV18
clone_size: -
j_call: TRBJ2-7
cdr3_aa: CASSPRGNEQYF
cdr3_nt: TGTGCCAGCTCACCAAGGGGGAACGAGCAGTACTTC

d_call: -
v_call: TRBV2
clone_size: once
j_call: TRBJ1-5
cdr3_aa: CASQKAPYSNQPQHF
cdr3_nt: TGTGCCAGCCAAAAGGCACCATATAGCAATCAGCCCCAGCATTTT

d_call: -
v_call: TRBV11-2
clone_size: -
j_call: TRBJ1-4
cdr3_aa: CASSRGPNEKLFF
cdr3_nt: TGTGCCAGCAGCCGCGGACCGAATGAAAAACTGTTTTTT

d_call: TRBD2
v_call: TRBV7-9
clone_size: -
j_call: TRBJ2-1
cdr3_aa: CASSLIGLAGNNEQFF
cdr3_nt: TGTGCCAGCAGCTTGATCGGGCTAGCGGGTAACAATGAGCAGTTCTTC

d_call: -
v_call: TRBV2
clone_size: -
j_call: TRBJ1-1
cdr3_aa: CASSDAGNTEAFF
cdr3_nt: TGTGCCAGCAGTGACGCAGGCAACACTGAAGCTTTCTTT

d_call: -
v_call: TRBV10-2
clone_size: few
j_call: TRBJ1-2
cdr3_aa: CASRVTGSQGGYTF
cdr3_nt: TGCGCCAGCAGAGTAACAGGGTCTCAAGGTGGCTACACCTTC

d_call: TRBD1
v_call: TRBV5-4
clone_size: -
j_call: TRBJ1-1
cdr3_aa: CASSLTGVGTEAFF
cdr3_nt: TGTGCCAGCAGCTTGACAGGGGTAGGGACTGAAGCTTTCTTT

d_call: TRBD1
v_call: TRBV10-3
clone_size: -
j_call: TRBJ1-2
cdr3_aa: CAISSGQGYYGYTF
cdr3_nt: TGTGCCATCAGCTCGGGACAGGGATATTATGGCTACACCTTC

d_call: TRBD2
v_call: TRBV7-8
clone_size: -
j_call: TRBJ2-3
cdr3_aa: CASSYTSGGSTDTQYF
cdr3_nt: TGTGCCAGCAGTTATACTAGCGGGGGAAGCACAGATACGCAGTATTTT

d_call: -
v_call: TRBV11-2
clone_size: -
j_call: TRBJ2-2
cdr3_aa: CASSFGLGGTGELFF
cdr3_nt: TGTGCCAGCAGCTTTGGACTAGGGGGGACCGGGGAGCTGTTTTTT

d_call: -
v_call: TRBV5-8
clone_size: -
j_call: TRBJ1-5
cdr3_aa: CASSLGQIIGQPQHF
cdr3_nt: TGTGCCAGCAGCTTGGGTCAGATTATCGGCCAGCCCCAGCATTTT

d_call: -
v_call: TRBV4-3
clone_size: -
j_call: TRBJ2-6
cdr3_aa: CASSPSFWWQGNWANVLTF
cdr3_nt: TGCGCCAGCAGCCCCTCCTTTTGGTGGCAGGGTAACTGGGCCAACGTCCTGACTTTC

d_call: -
v_call: TRBV29-1
clone_size: -
j_call: TRBJ2-1
cdr3_aa: CSVEEGNEQFF
cdr3_nt: TGCAGCGTTGAGGAGGGTAATGAGCAGTTCTTC

d_call: TRBD1
v_call: TRBV5-1
clone_size: -
j_call: TRBJ2-1
cdr3_aa: CASSLEPGGNEQFF
cdr3_nt: TGCGCCAGCAGCTTGGAGCCAGGGGGCAATGAGCAGTTCTTC

d_call: TRBD1
v_call: TRBV4-2
clone_size: -
j_call: TRBJ1-2
cdr3_aa: CASSHRDRDGYGYTF
cdr3_nt: TGTGCCAGCAGCCACCGGGACAGGGACGGCTATGGCTACACCTTC

d_call: -
v_call: TRBV30
clone_size: -
j_call: TRBJ2-7
cdr3_aa: CAWSERASYEQYF
cdr3_nt: TGTGCCTGGAGTGAAAGGGCGTCTTACGAGCAGTACTTC

d_call: -
v_call: TRBV9
clone_size: -
j_call: TRBJ1-1
cdr3_aa: CASSVGVRSNTEAFF
cdr3_nt: TGTGCCAGCAGCGTAGGGGTTCGGTCGAACACTGAAGCTTTCTTT

d_call: -
v_call: TRBV30
clone_size: -
j_call: TRBJ1-1
cdr3_aa: CAWTRMDPEAFF
cdr3_nt: TGTGCCTGGACCAGGATGGACCCTGAAGCTTTCTTT

d_call: TRBD2
v_call: TRBV29-1
clone_size: -
j_call: TRBJ2-1
cdr3_aa: CSPGLAPNNEQFF
cdr3_nt: TGCAGCCCGGGACTAGCGCCCAACAATGAGCAGTTCTTC

d_call: TRBD1
v_call: TRBV7-9
clone_size: -
j_call: TRBJ1-2
cdr3_aa: CASNGQGSYGYTF
cdr3_nt: TGTGCCAGCAACGGACAGGGCTCGTATGGCTACACCTTC

d_call: -
v_call: TRBV10-2
clone_size: -
j_call: TRBJ2-6
cdr3_aa: CAASGQGAGANVLTF
cdr3_nt: TGCGCCGCGTCTGGGCAAGGGGCCGGGGCCAACGTCCTGACTTTC

d_call: -
v_call: TRBV30
clone_size: -
j_call: TRBJ1-2
cdr3_aa: CAWTGQKGYTF
cdr3_nt: TGTGCCTGGACAGGGCAAAAAGGCTACACCTTC

d_call: -
v_call: TRBV4-2
clone_size: -
j_call: TRBJ1-2
cdr3_aa: CASSQTRLRGEYGYTF
cdr3_nt: TGTGCCAGCAGCCAAACAAGGCTGCGAGGGGAATATGGCTACACCTTC

d_call: -
v_call: TRBV29-1
clone_size: once
j_call: TRBJ2-7
cdr3_aa: CSVEGGPQGNVYEQYF
cdr3_nt: TGCAGCGTTGAGGGCGGACCTCAAGGGAATGTTTACGAGCAGTACTTC

d_call: TRBD2
v_call: TRBV5-1
clone_size: once
j_call: TRBJ2-1
cdr3_aa: CASSLGLDNEQFF
cdr3_nt: TGCGCCAGCAGCCTAGGACTAGACAATGAGCAGTTCTTC

d_call: -
v_call: TRBV29-1
clone_size: -
j_call: TRBJ1-1
cdr3_aa: CSALLSWNTEAFF
cdr3_nt: TGCAGCGCTCTACTCAGTTGGAACACTGAAGCTTTCTTT

d_call: -
v_call: TRBV15
clone_size: -
j_call: TRBJ1-5
cdr3_aa: CATSRAGGGNQPQHF
cdr3_nt: TGTGCCACCAGCAGAGCGGGGGGGGGCAATCAGCCCCAGCATTTT

d_call: -
v_call: TRBV29-1
clone_size: few
j_call: TRBJ1-1
cdr3_aa: CSVGKGMTEAFF
cdr3_nt: TGCAGCGTTGGTAAGGGAATGACTGAAGCTTTCTTT

d_call: -
v_call: TRBV7-9
clone_size: -
j_call: TRBJ1-3
cdr3_aa: CASSLGSSGNTIYF
cdr3_nt: TGTGCCAGCAGCTTAGGCAGCTCTGGAAACACCATATATTTT

d_call: -
v_call: TRBV15
clone_size: few
j_call: TRBJ2-1
cdr3_aa: CATSGAGEQFF
cdr3_nt: TGTGCCACCAGCGGGGCGGGTGAGCAGTTCTTC

d_call: -
v_call: TRBV29-1
clone_size: -
j_call: TRBJ1-1
cdr3_aa: CSVGGGEAFF
cdr3_nt: TGCAGCGTTGGGGGGGGTGAAGCTTTCTTT

d_call: -
v_call: TRBV27
clone_size: -
j_call: TRBJ1-1
cdr3_aa: CASSLAPQVNTEAFF
cdr3_nt: TGTGCCAGCAGTTTAGCCCCTCAAGTGAACACTGAAGCTTTCTTT

d_call: -
v_call: TRBV10-3
clone_size: -
j_call: TRBJ2-7
cdr3_aa: CAISRTVYEQYF
cdr3_nt: TGTGCCATCAGTAGGACAGTATACGAGCAGTACTTC

d_call: -
v_call: TRBV18
clone_size: -
j_call: TRBJ2-7
cdr3_aa: CASSPGYEQYF
cdr3_nt: TGTGCCAGCTCACCAGGATACGAGCAGTACTTC

d_call: -
v_call: TRBV7-2
clone_size: -
j_call: TRBJ2-1
cdr3_aa: CASSLGGIEQFF
cdr3_nt: TGTGCCAGCAGCTTAGGGGGTATTGAGCAGTTCTTC

d_call: -
v_call: TRBV2
clone_size: -
j_call: TRBJ2-3
cdr3_aa: CASMEGVYFTDTQYF
cdr3_nt: TGTGCCAGCATGGAGGGAGTCTACTTCACAGATACGCAGTATTTT

d_call: -
v_call: TRBV4-3
clone_size: -
j_call: TRBJ2-7
cdr3_aa: CASSQDGHRF
cdr3_nt: TGCGCCAGCAGCCAAGACGGCCACCGCTTC

d_call: -
v_call: TRBV2
clone_size: once
j_call: TRBJ1-1
cdr3_aa: CASSPTFMNTEAFF
cdr3_nt: TGTGCCAGCAGCCCGACATTCATGAACACTGAAGCTTTCTTT

d_call: -
v_call: TRBV19
clone_size: -
j_call: TRBJ1-5
cdr3_aa: CASSNIGTPNQPQHF
cdr3_nt: TGTGCCAGTAGTAATATCGGGACTCCGAATCAGCCCCAGCATTTT

d_call: -
v_call: TRBV18
clone_size: -
j_call: TRBJ2-7
cdr3_aa: CASSPIRAYEQYF
cdr3_nt: TGTGCCAGCTCACCAATCAGGGCTTACGAGCAGTACTTC

d_call: TRBD1
v_call: TRBV10-3
clone_size: few
j_call: TRBJ2-7
cdr3_aa: CAISTQGDGQYF
cdr3_nt: TGTGCCATCAGTACCCAGGGGGATGGGCAGTACTTC

d_call: -
v_call: TRBV20-1
clone_size: -
j_call: TRBJ2-7
cdr3_aa: CSALRGGEQYF
cdr3_nt: TGCAGTGCTCTCAGGGGAGGCGAGCAGTACTTC

d_call: -
v_call: TRBV2
clone_size: -
j_call: TRBJ2-2
cdr3_aa: CASSERTGELFF
cdr3_nt: TGTGCCAGCAGTGAGAGGACCGGGGAGCTGTTTTTT

d_call: -
v_call: TRBV19
clone_size: -
j_call: TRBJ2-7
cdr3_aa: CASSIAQSYEQYF
cdr3_nt: TGTGCCAGTAGTATTGCCCAGTCCTACGAGCAGTACTTC